This T cell receptor (beta chain) was captured in a study of T-cell reconstitution after alpha-beta-depleted transplantation in children. Study-wide findings and caveats: A year had passed since transplant, and T-cell counts and diversity by then came mostly from newly produced T cells.

The library targeted TCRbeta and was prepared with unique molecular identifiers. TCRdb reanalysed the PCR reads using MiXCR and keeps one entry per CDR3 protein. The sample lists about 4,900 distinct CDR3 sequences; 26% were seen once. This CDR3 is 15 amino acids long. The J segment lost 3 bases and the V segment lost 1 base, leaving 3 bases of the junction unmatched. Remarks on this clonotype: The antigen remains unidentified.

V usage is TRBV12-3 or TRBV12-4 and J usage is TRBJ2-7; 10 bases fit TRBD2. The sample in question was PBMCs, mostly from graft donor cells, obtained 60 days after TCRalphabeta/CD19-depleted stem cell transplant. The receptor was isolated from a male patient between 2 and 10 years old who had a stem cell transplant for acute lymphoblastic leukemia, so the T cells may come from the graft donor. CDR3 bases: TGTGCCAGCAGTTTAGGGGGACTAGCGAGCTACGAGCAGTACTTC. Translation: CASSLGGLASYEQYF.